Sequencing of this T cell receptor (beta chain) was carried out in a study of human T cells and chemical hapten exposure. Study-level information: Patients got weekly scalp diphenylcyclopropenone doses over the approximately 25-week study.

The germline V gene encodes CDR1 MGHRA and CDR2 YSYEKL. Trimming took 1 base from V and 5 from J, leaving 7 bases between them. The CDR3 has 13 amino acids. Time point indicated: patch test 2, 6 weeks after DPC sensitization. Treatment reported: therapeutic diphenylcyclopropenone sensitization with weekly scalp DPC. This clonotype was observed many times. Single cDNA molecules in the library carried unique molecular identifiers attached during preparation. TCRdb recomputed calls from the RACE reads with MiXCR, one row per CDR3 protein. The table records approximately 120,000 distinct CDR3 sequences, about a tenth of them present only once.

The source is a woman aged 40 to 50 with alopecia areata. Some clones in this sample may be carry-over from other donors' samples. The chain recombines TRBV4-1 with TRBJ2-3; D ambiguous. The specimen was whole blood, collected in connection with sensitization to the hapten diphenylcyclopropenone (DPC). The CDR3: CASSQGWGDTQYF. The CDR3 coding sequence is TGCGCCAGCAGCCAAGGGTGGGGAGATACGCAGTATTTT.